Shown below are 8 T cell receptor beta chains from a single sample sequenced in a study of CD8+CD57+ T cells in acquired aplastic anemia. Both TCR beta VDJ combination and CDR3 sequence profiling were carried out. Genomic DNA was the template for this profiling. TCRdb re-called the reads with MiXCR, one entry per CDR3 protein. The table records roughly 240,000 distinct CDR3 sequences, around 46% of them present only once. In patients chosen for sequencing, flow cytometry had shown CD8+CD57+ cell expansion. The specimen sequenced was sorted CD4+, CD8+, or CD8+CD57+ T cells (not recorded which) from PBMCs. These receptors were taken from a human donor with aplastic anemia.

The V and J genes are TRBV6-5 and TRBJ1-4, with D perhaps matching TRBD1 (6 bases). CDR3 length: 15 amino acids. Deletions cut 7 bases from V and 8 bases from J, with 20 bases between. Per the germline V gene, CDR1 is MNHEY and CDR2 is SVGAGI. The CDR3 spells CASTQRGGLREKLFF. CDR3 nucleotide sequence: TGTGCCAGCACCCAAAGGGGGGGGTTGCGGGAAAAACTGTTTTTT.

This clonotype has at least ten counts. V is TRBV2 and J is TRBJ2-1; perhaps TRBD2 as D (5 bases). This CDR3 spans 13 amino acids. With 5 bases removed from V and 3 bases from J, the gap between germline ends came to 8 bases. CDR1 SNHLY and CDR2 FYNNEI come from the germline V gene. CDR3 in amino acids: CASSSGIYNEQFF. CDR3 in DNA: TGTGCCAGCAGTTCCGGGATCTACAATGAGCAGTTCTTC.

Ten or more counts support this clonotype. V usage is TRBV6-5 and J usage is TRBJ2-1; D ambiguous. The CDR3 length is 15 residues. V gave up 2 bases and J gave up 4 bases, with 12 bases separating them. Germline V CDR1 and CDR2: MNHEY, SVGAGI. CDR3 residues: CASSYGREKYNEQFF. The DNA for the CDR3 is TGTGCCAGCAGTTACGGGCGCGAGAAATACAATGAGCAGTTCTTC.

The chain recombines TRBV9 with TRBJ2-7; D might be TRBD1 (6 bases). The CDR3 runs 14 residues. V was clipped by 1 base and J by 7 bases, with 15 bases between them. Germline lookup yields CDR1 SGDLS and CDR2 YYNGEE. This chain's CDR3 is CASSVSGGIGEQYF. The CDR3 nucleotides read TGTGCCAGCAGCGTATCTGGGGGCATAGGGGAGCAGTACTTC.

There are many counts of this clonotype. This CDR3 is CASSERGVSYEQYF. As DNA, the CDR3 is TGTGCCAGCAGTGAGAGGGGGGTATCATACGAGCAGTACTTC. The genes are TRBV2 and TRBJ2-7; D tentatively reads TRBD1 or TRBD2 (6 bases each). This CDR3 is 14 amino acids long. CDR1 SNHLY and CDR2 FYNNEI come from the germline V gene. V was clipped by 3 bases and J by 4 bases, with 13 bases between them. The whole variable domain, filled in from reference TRBV2 and TRBJ2-7, reads EPEVTQTPSHQVTQMGQEVILRCVPISNHLYFYWYRQILGQKVEFLVSFYNNEISEKSEIFDDQFSVERPDGSNFTLKIRSTKLEDSAMYFCASSERGVSYEQYFGPGTRLTVT.

This clonotype has only one observation. At one end, the junction sequence differs from germline, possibly due to a read error. V and J are TRBV10-3 and TRBJ1-6, with D possibly matching TRBD1 (5 bases). Germline CDR1 ENHRY, CDR2 SYGVKD. This CDR3 has 14 residues. CDR3 sequence reads: CAIRGPQGNSPLNF. CDR3 in DNA: TGTGCCATCAGGGGACCCCAAGGTAATTCACCCCTCAATTTT.

The chain employs TRBV19 and TRBJ1-5, with 9 bases lining up with TRBD1. The CDR3 sequence is 15 residues long. CDR1 and CDR2 (germline): LNHDA, SQIVND (reference sequence). The V segment lost 9 bases and the J segment 3 bases; nucleotides outside the gene matches: 9. The CDR3: CASRDREEVNQPQHF. CDR3 nucleotide sequence: TGTGCCAGCCGGGACAGGGAGGAGGTCAATCAGCCCCAGCATTTT.

Ten or more counts support this clonotype. The genes are TRBV24-1 and TRBJ2-7; possible D gene TRBD1, 5 bases. Germline loops: CDR1 KGHDR, CDR2 SFDVKD. V was pared by 1 base and J by 3 bases, with 12 bases between. CDR3 size: 15 residues. The CDR3 coding sequence is TGTGCCACCAGTGATTTCTCGGCAGGGATCTACGAGCAGTACTTC. Its translation: CATSDFSAGIYEQYF.